This T cell receptor beta chain is from a study of human T cells and chemical hapten exposure. Background on the study: Each patch test put 0.01% DPC on the upper back, and results were read at 6 days.

Remarks on this clonotype: A much larger clone differs by one base, so this may be a read error.

The CDR3 is 13 amino acids. Per germline, CDR1 MNHEY and CDR2 SVGEGT. V was clipped by 10 bases and J by 4 bases; unmatched bases: 8. MiXCR, applied by TCRdb to the RACE reads, yields one record per CDR3 protein. There are 300,000 to 350,000 distinct CDR3 sequences in the sample; around 6.9% occur only once, and about 8% lies in the top ten. Time point: patch test 1, 2 weeks after DPC sensitization. Treatment of the sample: therapeutic diphenylcyclopropenone sensitization with weekly scalp DPC. Sequencing was performed on whole blood, taken in connection with sensitization to the hapten diphenylcyclopropenone (DPC). The clonotype originates from a woman younger than 35 with alopecia areata. Some clones in this sample may be carry-over from other donors' samples. This chain links TRBV6-2 or TRBV6-3 with TRBJ1-1, with TRBD1 identical over 8 bases. The CDR3 coding sequence is TGTGCCATCAGCCGTGGACAGGGCACTGAAGCTTTCTTT. This gives the protein CAISRGQGTEAFF.